This T cell receptor (beta chain) was profiled in a study of blood T cell repertoires in COVID-19. Across the study: Whether acute or convalescent, the COVID-19 samples came from the United States, Italy and Spain. The cDNA or gDNA used as material had been derived from T cells, B-cell-depleted T cells, or PBMCs.

Per the original methods: Reference gene primers were amplified, and this amplification served to estimate nucleated cell counts. The data were produced by immunoSEQ multiplex PCR, yet TCRdb's version contains in-frame clones alone and is incomplete. Clone size and V and J calls were adopted from that table, with D and trimming inferred from the DNA. Altogether more than 35,000 clones are present, approximately 91% being singletons, with the ten largest covering around 11%. This CDR3 spans 15 amino acids. Unmatched junction bases numbered 3, after V lost 4 bases and J lost 0 bases. CDR1 and CDR2 from the germline V gene are SGHTS and YDEGEE.

The chain links TRBV5-8 to TRBJ1-5, with 8 bases lining up with TRBD1. The sequenced sample consisted of peripheral blood. The receptor was derived from a man aged 60 to 75 with active COVID-19. CDR3 coding DNA: TGTGCCAGCAGCCCGGGACAGGTTAGCAATCAGCCCCAGCATTTT. Protein: CASSPGQVSNQPQHF.